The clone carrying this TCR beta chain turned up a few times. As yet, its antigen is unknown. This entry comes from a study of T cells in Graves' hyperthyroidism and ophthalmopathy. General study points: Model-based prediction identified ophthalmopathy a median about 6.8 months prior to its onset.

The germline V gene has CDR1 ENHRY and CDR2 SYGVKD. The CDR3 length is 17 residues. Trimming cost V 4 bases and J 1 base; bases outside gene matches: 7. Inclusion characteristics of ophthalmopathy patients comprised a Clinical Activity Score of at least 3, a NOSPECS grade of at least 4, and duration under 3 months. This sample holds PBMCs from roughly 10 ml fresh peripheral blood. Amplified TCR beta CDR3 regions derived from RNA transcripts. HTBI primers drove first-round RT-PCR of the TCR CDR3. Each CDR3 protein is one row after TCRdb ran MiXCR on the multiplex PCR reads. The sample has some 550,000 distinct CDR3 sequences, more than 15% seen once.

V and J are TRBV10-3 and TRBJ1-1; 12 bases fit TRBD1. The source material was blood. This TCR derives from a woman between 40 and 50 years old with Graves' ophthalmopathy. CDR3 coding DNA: TGTGCCATCAGTGCTCCGGGACAGGGGGCTAAGAACACTGAAGCTTTCTTT. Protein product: CAISAPGQGAKNTEAFF.